This is a list of T cell receptor beta chains from one sample in a study of T cell repertoires in cytomegalovirus infection. MiXCR, run by TCRdb on the reads, gives a single entry per CDR3 protein. The table includes hundreds of thousands of distinct CDR3 sequences, around 31% detected once. Their specific antigens are unknown. Sequenced material: cultured PBMCs, taken from culture after CMV antigen stimulation. The origin of the receptors is a human donor in good health (CMV status not recorded). Some clones in this sample may be carry-over from other donors' samples. Both conserved end residues are part of each CDR3. The order of the fields is V gene, D gene, clone size, J gene, CDR3 DNA, CDR3 protein. The D gene is left open where the match is weak. Size tells how often a clone was seen (once, few, many) or the class of an expanded clone, and some rows leave it out.

v_call: TRBV7-6
d_call: .
clone_size: few
j_call: TRBJ2-7
cdr3_nt: TGTGCCAGCAGTCTGGCAGTCAACTACGAGCAGTACTTC
cdr3_aa: CASSLAVNYEQYF

v_call: TRBV5-4
d_call: TRBD1
clone_size: .
j_call: TRBJ1-1
cdr3_nt: TGTGCCAGCAGCTCCTGGGACAGGCGGGGCACTGAAGCTTTCTTT
cdr3_aa: CASSSWDRRGTEAFF

v_call: TRBV27
d_call: TRBD1
clone_size: few
j_call: TRBJ2-2
cdr3_nt: TGTGCCAGCAGTATTGGGACAGCCTGGGCCGGGGAGCTGTTTTTT
cdr3_aa: CASSIGTAWAGELFF

v_call: TRBV7-2
d_call: .
clone_size: few
j_call: TRBJ2-2
cdr3_nt: TGTGCCAGCAGCTTGGCGGACCCCCCCGGGGAGCTGTTTTTT
cdr3_aa: CASSLADPPGELFF

v_call: TRBV19
d_call: .
clone_size: .
j_call: TRBJ2-7
cdr3_nt: TGTGCCAGTAGTTTAGGACTATACTACGAGCAGTACTTC
cdr3_aa: CASSLGLYYEQYF

v_call: TRBV12-3/TRBV12-4
d_call: .
clone_size: few
j_call: TRBJ1-4
cdr3_nt: TGTGCCAGCAGACAGACGAGGGAAAAACTGTTTTTT
cdr3_aa: CASRQTREKLFF

v_call: TRBV7-9
d_call: .
clone_size: .
j_call: TRBJ1-4
cdr3_nt: TGTGCCAGCATCCTGGGCGGACCTAATGAAAAACTGTTTTTT
cdr3_aa: CASILGGPNEKLFF

v_call: TRBV6-5
d_call: .
clone_size: .
j_call: TRBJ2-1
cdr3_nt: TGTGCCAGCAGTTACATGGGACCGTACAATGAGCAGTTCTTC
cdr3_aa: CASSYMGPYNEQFF

v_call: TRBV4-2
d_call: TRBD2
clone_size: few
j_call: TRBJ2-1
cdr3_nt: TGTGCCAGCAGCCAAGAAGGGAGGGCTATTAACAATGAGCAGTTCTTC
cdr3_aa: CASSQEGRAINNEQFF

v_call: TRBV6-1
d_call: .
clone_size: few
j_call: TRBJ2-3
cdr3_nt: TGTGCCAGCAGTGAAGCTGGCGGGCAGGGTATAGATACGCAGTATTTT
cdr3_aa: CASSEAGGQGIDTQYF

v_call: TRBV7-8
d_call: TRBD2
clone_size: many
j_call: TRBJ2-5
cdr3_nt: TGTGCCAGCAGCCCCTACCGGACTAGCGGGGGAAAGGGGAAGACCCAGTACTTC
cdr3_aa: CASSPYRTSGGKGKTQYF

v_call: TRBV7-9
d_call: .
clone_size: .
j_call: TRBJ1-1
cdr3_nt: TGTGCCAGCAGCCACAGGGAAGGTGAAGCTTTCTTT
cdr3_aa: CASSHREGEAFF

v_call: TRBV7-8
d_call: .
clone_size: few
j_call: TRBJ2-3
cdr3_nt: TGTGCCAGCAGATTGGACAGTGGCACAGATACGCAGTATTTT
cdr3_aa: CASRLDSGTDTQYF

v_call: TRBV7-2
d_call: .
clone_size: .
j_call: TRBJ2-7
cdr3_nt: TGTGCCAGCAGCCCTAACTTACAGGCCGCCTACGAGCAGTACTTC
cdr3_aa: CASSPNLQAAYEQYF

v_call: TRBV7-2
d_call: .
clone_size: many
j_call: TRBJ2-3
cdr3_nt: TGTGCCAGCAGCTTAGGAGCGGCTCGCGATACGCAGTATTTT
cdr3_aa: CASSLGAARDTQYF

v_call: TRBV7-2
d_call: .
clone_size: .
j_call: TRBJ2-5
cdr3_nt: TGTGCCAGCCGCCCCCCCCTAGCGAGGGAGACCCAGTACTTC
cdr3_aa: CASRPPLARETQYF

v_call: TRBV6-2/TRBV6-3
d_call: .
clone_size: .
j_call: TRBJ2-3
cdr3_nt: TGTGCCAGCAGTTACTCGAGTAGAAGGGATACGCAGTATTTT
cdr3_aa: CASSYSSRRDTQYF

v_call: TRBV27
d_call: .
clone_size: .
j_call: TRBJ1-1
cdr3_nt: TGTGCCAGCAGTCCATGGGATATCATGAACACTGAAGCTTTCTTT
cdr3_aa: CASSPWDIMNTEAFF

v_call: TRBV7-9
d_call: .
clone_size: .
j_call: TRBJ2-1
cdr3_nt: TGTGCCAGCAGCTTTACCTACAGCGGGCAACACAATGAGCAGTTCTTC
cdr3_aa: CASSFTYSGQHNEQFF

v_call: TRBV3-1
d_call: TRBD1
clone_size: .
j_call: TRBJ2-7
cdr3_nt: TGTGCCAGCAGCCCCAGCCACAGGGGATCGGGCGAGCAGTACTTC
cdr3_aa: CASSPSHRGSGEQYF

v_call: TRBV6-2/TRBV6-3
d_call: .
clone_size: .
j_call: TRBJ2-7
cdr3_nt: TGTGCCAGCAGTCGAGGGGTCGAGCAGTACTTC
cdr3_aa: CASSRGVEQYF

v_call: TRBV7-6
d_call: TRBD2
clone_size: few
j_call: TRBJ2-7
cdr3_nt: TGTGCCAGCAGCTCCATAGCGGGAGTCACCTACGAGCAGTACTTC
cdr3_aa: CASSSIAGVTYEQYF

v_call: TRBV6-1
d_call: .
clone_size: few
j_call: TRBJ2-1
cdr3_nt: TGTGCCAGCAGTTACCCCCTAGCGAGTAATGAGCAGTTCTTC
cdr3_aa: CASSYPLASNEQFF

v_call: TRBV7-2
d_call: .
clone_size: few
j_call: TRBJ1-3
cdr3_nt: TGTGCCAGCAGCTTATACGGCCCTGGCGGCCGCTCTGGAAACACCATATATTTT
cdr3_aa: CASSLYGPGGRSGNTIYF

v_call: TRBV7-6
d_call: TRBD2
clone_size: .
j_call: TRBJ2-3
cdr3_nt: TGTGTCAGCAGTACGGGACTAGCGGGTTTAGATACGCAGTATTTT
cdr3_aa: CVSSTGLAGLDTQYF

v_call: TRBV9
d_call: .
clone_size: once
j_call: TRBJ2-6
cdr3_nt: TGTGCCAGCAGCGCTTCCGTCGGGGCCAACGTCCTGACTTTC
cdr3_aa: CASSASVGANVLTF

v_call: TRBV28
d_call: .
clone_size: few
j_call: TRBJ2-5
cdr3_nt: TGTGCCAGCAGTTCGGAAATTAGGGGGTACCAAGAGACCCAGTACTTC
cdr3_aa: CASSSEIRGYQETQYF

v_call: TRBV3-1
d_call: .
clone_size: .
j_call: TRBJ1-1
cdr3_nt: TGTGCCAGCAGCCTAAACGGGGACACTGAAGCTTTCTTT
cdr3_aa: CASSLNGDTEAFF

v_call: TRBV5-1
d_call: .
clone_size: many
j_call: TRBJ2-1
cdr3_nt: TGTGCCAGCAGCTTAGGAGGGTACAATGAGCAGTTCTTC
cdr3_aa: CASSLGGYNEQFF

v_call: TRBV7-9
d_call: .
clone_size: few
j_call: TRBJ2-5
cdr3_nt: TGTGCCAGCAGCAGTAGCGGAAATAACCAAGAGACCCAGTACTTC
cdr3_aa: CASSSSGNNQETQYF

v_call: TRBV7-2
d_call: .
clone_size: .
j_call: TRBJ1-2
cdr3_nt: TGTGCCAGCAGCTTAGCCACAGCCCCCGGGGTTCTCTTTGGCTACACCTTC
cdr3_aa: CASSLATAPGVLFGYTF

v_call: TRBV6-1
d_call: .
clone_size: .
j_call: TRBJ1-1
cdr3_nt: TGTGCCAGCAGTCGCAGGGCGAACACTGAAGCTTTCTTT
cdr3_aa: CASSRRANTEAFF

v_call: TRBV12-5
d_call: .
clone_size: few
j_call: TRBJ2-5
cdr3_nt: TGTGCTAGTGGTTTTCTCGCCACACAAGAGACCCAGTACTTC
cdr3_aa: CASGFLATQETQYF

v_call: TRBV6-6
d_call: TRBD1
clone_size: .
j_call: TRBJ1-5
cdr3_nt: TGTGCCAGCAGTTATAGGGGGCTTGGCAATCAGCCCCAGCATTTT
cdr3_aa: CASSYRGLGNQPQHF

v_call: TRBV12-5
d_call: .
clone_size: .
j_call: TRBJ1-1
cdr3_nt: TGTGCTAGTGGTTTGGAGACCGCCCGTTCGTTCTTT
cdr3_aa: CASGLETARSFF

v_call: TRBV28
d_call: .
clone_size: few
j_call: TRBJ2-5
cdr3_nt: TGTGCCAGCAGTGGGGTGGGGTCAGGAGAGTCCCAGTACTTC
cdr3_aa: CASSGVGSGESQYF

v_call: TRBV9
d_call: TRBD2
clone_size: .
j_call: TRBJ2-1
cdr3_nt: TGTGCCAGCAGCGTTGGACTAGCTAGCTCCTACAATGAGCAGTTCTTC
cdr3_aa: CASSVGLASSYNEQFF

v_call: TRBV4-3
d_call: .
clone_size: few
j_call: TRBJ2-2
cdr3_nt: TGCGCCAGCAGCCAAGAGGAGACCCTTTGGGGAGCTCTGGGAGTGGAGCTGTTTTTT
cdr3_aa: CASSQEETLWGALGVELFF

v_call: TRBV29-1
d_call: .
clone_size: .
j_call: TRBJ1-6
cdr3_nt: TGCAGCCCCCGACAGGAGATTAATTCACCCCTCCACTTT
cdr3_aa: CSPRQEINSPLHF

v_call: TRBV12-3/TRBV12-4
d_call: .
clone_size: .
j_call: TRBJ2-7
cdr3_nt: TGTGCCAGCAGTTTATCCCAGACTAGATCCTACGAGCAGTACTTC
cdr3_aa: CASSLSQTRSYEQYF

v_call: TRBV12-3/TRBV12-4
d_call: .
clone_size: few
j_call: TRBJ1-3
cdr3_nt: TGTGCCAGCAGCCCGTGGAGGTCTGGAAACACCATATATTTT
cdr3_aa: CASSPWRSGNTIYF

v_call: TRBV7-6
d_call: TRBD1
clone_size: few
j_call: TRBJ2-3
cdr3_nt: TGTGCCAGCGAATTAGGCACCGGGACAGGACGCACAGATACGCAGTATTTT
cdr3_aa: CASELGTGTGRTDTQYF